These T cell receptor beta chains were read from a single sample in a study of blood T cell repertoires in COVID-19. Using immunoSEQ multiplex PCR, the repertoire was profiled, and TCRdb retains in-frame clones only, with some absent. The sample lists hundreds of thousands of clones; 88% were seen once. Sequenced: PBMCs or T cells enriched from blood (not recorded which). Receptors originate from a woman between 40 and 55 years old with acute COVID-19. The conserved cysteine and the conserved F or W are not part of the CDR3 here. Where a row states a size, it is once, few, many or the class of an expanded clone; other rows omit it.

V	J	size	CDR3
TRBV7-9	TRBJ2-5	NA	ASSLSYRGGSQETQY
TRBV12-3/TRBV12-4	TRBJ1-3	NA	AVRQGQNTIY
TRBV29-1	TRBJ1-1	NA	SVEGSGARWAF
TRBV19	TRBJ2-3	NA	ASSANRVQPGDTQY
TRBV11-2	TRBJ1-1	NA	ASSLVSQGQAF
TRBV2	TRBJ1-3	NA	ASRTSGTGNTIY
TRBV6-5	TRBJ2-6	once	ASRPGQAGANVLT
TRBV19	TRBJ1-2	NA	ASSLNRGHYGYT
TRBV2	TRBJ2-3	NA	ASKGGGADTQY
TRBV11-2	TRBJ1-3	NA	ASSLDTTGARGSGNTIY
TRBV7-8	TRBJ2-3	NA	ASSLGLAGAYTQY
TRBV7-9	TRBJ1-4	NA	ASSPVPVQNEKLF
TRBV7-2	TRBJ1-1	NA	ASSLRTGGTGTEAF
TRBV19	TRBJ1-4	NA	ASREDGLLATNEKLF
TRBV3-1/TRBV3-2	TRBJ2-7	NA	ASSPIDLAEQY
TRBV18	TRBJ2-2	NA	ASSSGTGELF
TRBV3-1/TRBV3-2	TRBJ1-4	NA	ASSQGREGKLF
TRBV5-5	TRBJ2-2	NA	ASSLSWLETNTGELF
TRBV7-9	TRBJ1-2	NA	ASSLGLGGGYT
TRBV2	TRBJ1-2	NA	ASSETGDGYT